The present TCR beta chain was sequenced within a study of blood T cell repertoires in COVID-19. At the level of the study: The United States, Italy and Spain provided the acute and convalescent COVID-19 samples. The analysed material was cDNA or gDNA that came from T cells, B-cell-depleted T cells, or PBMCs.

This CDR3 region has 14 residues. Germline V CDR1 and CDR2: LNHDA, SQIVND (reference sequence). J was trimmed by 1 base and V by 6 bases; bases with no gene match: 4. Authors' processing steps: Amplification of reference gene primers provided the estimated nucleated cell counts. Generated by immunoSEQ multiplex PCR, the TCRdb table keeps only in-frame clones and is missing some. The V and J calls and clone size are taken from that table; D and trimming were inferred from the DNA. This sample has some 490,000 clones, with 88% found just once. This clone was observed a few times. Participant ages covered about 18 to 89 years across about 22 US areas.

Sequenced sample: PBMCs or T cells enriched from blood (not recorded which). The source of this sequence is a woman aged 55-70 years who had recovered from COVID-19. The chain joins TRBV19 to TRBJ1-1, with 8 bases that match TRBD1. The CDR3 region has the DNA TGTGCCAGTAGGCGGACAGGGACGAACACTGAAGCTTTCTTT. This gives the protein CASRRTGTNTEAFF.